Here is one T cell receptor (beta chain) with its context. Antigen specificity is unknown. Lung tissue at least 2 cm from the tumor margin was confirmed free of atypia. The record originates from a study of T cells in localized non-small cell lung cancer. Study-wide results and caveats: Paired adjacent lung recovered a median around 62 of the top 100 tumor clones.

The length of the CDR3 is 14 residues. The germline gives CDR1 SGHDN, CDR2 FVKESK. V lost 1 base to trimming and J lost 7 bases, with 12 bases between them. TCRdb keeps only in-frame clones here, not all; method: immunoSEQ multiplex PCR. The table shows about 2,500 clones, with 21% occurring only once. The J gene is TRBJ2-3, the V gene TRBV14; D remains unclear. The receptor's source is a woman aged 40 to 75 with stage I lung adenocarcinoma. The input for sequencing was normal lung tissue next to the tumor, taken before any cancer treatment. The CDR3 nucleotides are TGTGCCAGCAGCCAAGGCGTCGTGCCCTATACGCAGTATTTT. As protein: CASSQGVVPYTQYF.